This T cell receptor (beta chain) was identified in a study of T cell clusters in autoimmune cytopenias. TRB rearrangements were amplified by touch-down multiplex PCR with mixed TRB-A/B primers. TCRdb reprocessed the multiplex PCR reads, keeping one entry per CDR3 protein, no DNA. The sample holds about 5,500 distinct CDR3 sequences. TRB was amplified from roughly 0.25 ug of peripheral blood genomic DNA per sample. Measured by frequency, this clonotype is medium-sized. Germline CDR1 reads MNHEY; CDR2 reads SMNVEV (reference sequence). The length of the CDR3 is 15 residues. The same data also went into a second study, on T cell repertoires in aging, cancer and after chemotherapy. Turning to that study: Age-matched healthy donors had significantly more diverse, less clonal blood TCR repertoires than untreated cancer patients. Loss of evenness, beyond lost richness, contributed to age-related TCR diversity decline in cancer patients.

The chain uses TRBV27 and TRBJ2-3; the D call of TRBD2 rests on TCRdb alone, since no DNA is present to check it. The source is a human donor in good health. The sequenced sample was peripheral blood. CDR3 in amino acids: CATSTSGRGTDTQYF.